A selection of T cell receptor beta chains follows, all from one sample in a study of blood T cell repertoires in COVID-19. Sequenced by immunoSEQ multiplex PCR; TCRdb stores in-frame clones only, minus some. The table shows 180,000 or so clones, with about 89% occurring only once. What was sequenced was peripheral blood. All receptors derive from a man aged 40-49 years with active or convalescent COVID-19. CDR3s include the opening cysteine and the closing phenylalanine or tryptophan. A D gene is named only where the DNA matches it firmly. Rows give clone size only sometimes, using once, few, many, or a class for an expanded clone.

size	V	J	D	DNA	CDR3
.	TRBV10-1	TRBJ2-1	TRBD2	TGCGCCAGCAGTTTCTCGGGGGGAATGAGCTCCTACAATGAGCAGTTCTTC	CASSFSGGMSSYNEQFF
.	TRBV3-1/TRBV3-2	TRBJ2-5	TRBD2	TGTGCCAGCAGCCAGACTAGCTGGGAGACCCAGTACTTC	CASSQTSWETQYF
.	TRBV6-4	TRBJ1-6	TRBD1	TGTGCCAGCAGTGAATCCGGGACAGGGGGAAACCCCCTCCACTTT	CASSESGTGGNPLHF
.	TRBV5-4	TRBJ2-5	.	TGTGCCAGCAGCTTTTGGGGGCCAGGAGAGACCCAGTACTTC	CASSFWGPGETQYF
.	TRBV27	TRBJ1-2	.	TGTGCCAGCAGTTCCTGGGGGGGGTCTGGCTACACCTTC	CASSSWGGSGYTF
.	TRBV11-2	TRBJ2-7	.	TGTGCCAGCAGAGATCAGGGGACCGTCAACGAGCAGTACTTC	CASRDQGTVNEQYF
.	TRBV15	TRBJ1-1	TRBD1	TGTGCCACCAGCAGAGAGTTGTGGGACAGGGAGGAAGCTTTCTTT	CATSRELWDREEAFF
once	TRBV27	TRBJ2-7	TRBD1	TGTGCCAGCAGCCGGGACAGGGGGATTACCGAGCAGTACTTC	CASSRDRGITEQYF
.	TRBV28	TRBJ2-5	.	TGTGCCAGCAGTCCGGGGCAAGAGACCCAGTACTTC	CASSPGQETQYF
.	TRBV6-6	TRBJ1-4	TRBD1	TGTGCCAGCAGTTACGCGGACAGGGGTACTAATGAAAAACTGTTTTTT	CASSYADRGTNEKLFF
.	TRBV15	TRBJ2-4	.	TGTGCCACCAGCAACCGGAGGGCCAAAAACATTCAGTACTTC	CATSNRRAKNIQYF
.	TRBV5-1	TRBJ1-1	.	TGCGCCAGCAGCTTGAGTTCCAGTAACACTGAAGCTTTCTTT	CASSLSSSNTEAFF
.	TRBV21-1	TRBJ1-2	.	TGTGCCAGCAGCAAAGATGAGGGACACCCTAACTATGGCTACACCTTC	CASSKDEGHPNYGYTF
.	TRBV7-9	TRBJ1-6	TRBD1	TGTGCCAGCAGCTTAATGTCAGGGGGGAATTCACCCCTCCACTTT	CASSLMSGGNSPLHF
.	TRBV30	TRBJ1-1	.	TGTGCCTGGAGTGTCAGGCAGTTGAACACTGAAGCTTTCTTT	CAWSVRQLNTEAFF
.	TRBV15	TRBJ1-1	.	TGTGCCACCAGCCACGGACAGTTTTGGACTTTCTTT	CATSHGQFWTFF
once	TRBV11-2	TRBJ2-1	.	TGTGCCAGCAGCTTAGACTGGGCCCATGAGCAGTTCTTC	CASSLDWAHEQFF
.	TRBV2	TRBJ2-6	.	TGTGCCAGCAAGGGGCAGGAAAGCTCTGGGGCCAACGTCCTGACTTTC	CASKGQESSGANVLTF
.	TRBV23-1	TRBJ2-2	TRBD2	TGCGCCAGTCGGGCATTCGCTAGCGGGTTCACCGGGGAGCTGTTTTTT	CASRAFASGFTGELFF
.	TRBV18	TRBJ1-3	.	TGTGCCAGCTCACCACTTGGGAGAGCAGACTCTGGAAACACCATATATTTT	CASSPLGRADSGNTIYF
.	TRBV7-3	TRBJ1-1	.	TGTGCCAGCAGCTTAGAGGGCCCGTTT	CASSLEGPF
.	TRBV5-4	TRBJ1-1	TRBD1	TGTGCCAGCAGCTTCGGACAGGGCGGCATGAACACTGAAGCTTTCTTT	CASSFGQGGMNTEAFF
.	TRBV6-5	TRBJ1-2	.	TGTGCCAGCCGCCCCAGTCTTAACTATGGCTACACCTTC	CASRPSLNYGYTF
.	TRBV24-1	TRBJ1-4	TRBD1	TGTGCCACCAGTGACCCCGGACAGGGCGGTGCTAATGAAAAACTGTTTTTT	CATSDPGQGGANEKLFF
.	TRBV7-9	TRBJ1-1	.	TGTGCCAGCAGCTTAGCTCAGGCAGAAGCTTTCTTT	CASSLAQAEAFF
.	TRBV9	TRBJ2-1	.	TGTGCCAGCAGCGTAGTTACAGGGTCTCGCTACAATGAGCAGTTCTTC	CASSVVTGSRYNEQFF
.	TRBV29-1	TRBJ2-3	.	TGCAGCGTCAAAGGGCCTGCGGAGGCTAGCACAGATACGCAGTATTTT	CSVKGPAEASTDTQYF
.	TRBV28	TRBJ1-4	.	TGTGCCAGCAGTGTCTCAGGGTCGGGGCCCGGCCGAAGGGGGGAAAAACTGTTTTTT	CASSVSGSGPGRRGEKLFF
.	TRBV7-2	TRBJ2-7	TRBD1	TGTGCCAGCAGCTCCGACAGGGGCGGGGAGCAGTACTTC	CASSSDRGGEQYF
.	TRBV6-5	TRBJ1-1	.	TGTGCCAGCAGCCGGGCGGGGTTTGAAGCTTTCTTT	CASSRAGFEAFF
.	TRBV4-1	TRBJ2-7	.	TGCGCCAGCAGCCAAGGCCCCGACAGTTCCCTCTACGAGCAGTACTTC	CASSQGPDSSLYEQYF
once	TRBV6-2/TRBV6-3	TRBJ1-5	.	TGTGCCAGCAGTTACGCTGAGTTTCAGCCCCAGCATTTT	CASSYAEFQPQHF
.	TRBV19	TRBJ1-5	TRBD1	TGTGCCAGTAGTATTCGGGGACAGCATTATCAGCCCCAGCATTTT	CASSIRGQHYQPQHF
.	TRBV28	TRBJ2-7	.	TGTGCCAGCCGACGAGAGACACCCTTCGGCGAGCAGTACTTC	CASRRETPFGEQYF
once	TRBV6-5	TRBJ2-7	TRBD1	TGTGCCAGCAGTTACGACAGGGGCTCCTACGAGCAGTACTTC	CASSYDRGSYEQYF
.	TRBV28	TRBJ2-7	.	TGTGCCAGCAGGAAGACAGTGAGCTCCTACGAGCAGTACTTC	CASRKTVSSYEQYF
.	TRBV28	TRBJ2-6	.	TGTGCCAGCAGTCCGCCGGGACAAAGCTCTGGGGCCAACGTCCTGACTTTC	CASSPPGQSSGANVLTF
.	TRBV19	TRBJ2-1	TRBD2	TGTGCCAGTAGCCACGGAAGCGGGAGACACAATGAGCAGTTCTTC	CASSHGSGRHNEQFF
.	TRBV6-4	TRBJ2-2	TRBD1	TGTGCCAGCAGAGGGACAGGTTACACCGGGGAGCTGTTTTTT	CASRGTGYTGELFF
.	TRBV6-6	TRBJ1-1	TRBD1	TGTGCCAGCAGTTACCCAACAGGGGGCGGAAACACTGAAGCTTTCTTT	CASSYPTGGGNTEAFF
.	TRBV4-1	TRBJ1-2	.	TGCGCCAGCAGCCAGGCGGGGGGCCGGTATGGCTACACCTTC	CASSQAGGRYGYTF
.	TRBV28	TRBJ2-3	TRBD2	TGTGCCAGCAGTCAGACTAGCGGCCACACAGATACGCAGTATTTT	CASSQTSGHTDTQYF
.	TRBV5-1	TRBJ2-7	TRBD1	TGCGCCAGCAGTCACGGACAGGGAGGCGACGAGCAGTACTTC	CASSHGQGGDEQYF
.	TRBV6-1	TRBJ1-1	.	TGTGCCAGCAGTGGGCTAGGGGGAAATCGGCTCGGAACCTTTGAAGCTTTCTTT	CASSGLGGNRLGTFEAFF
.	TRBV11-1	TRBJ1-2	TRBD1	TGTGCCAGCAGCCCCACTGGGACAGGGGGCCATGGCTACACCTTC	CASSPTGTGGHGYTF
.	TRBV2	TRBJ2-7	TRBD2	TGTGCCAGCAGCGTGACTAGCCAACAAGAGCAGTACTTC	CASSVTSQQEQYF
.	TRBV30	TRBJ1-5	.	TGTGCCTGGGGTCCGGGTTCTAAAGCGAATCAGCCCCAGCATTTT	CAWGPGSKANQPQHF
.	TRBV5-5	TRBJ1-2	TRBD1	TGTGCCAGCAGCTCAGGACAGGGAGACGGCTACACCTTC	CASSSGQGDGYTF
.	TRBV6-5	TRBJ2-1	TRBD1	TGTGCCAGCAGTCCCGGGACAGCCATTATGGATGAGCAGTTCTTC	CASSPGTAIMDEQFF
once	TRBV5-8	TRBJ2-1	TRBD2	TGTGCCAGCAGCTTTGACCTAGCGGGGGGCCACAATGAGCAGTTCTTC	CASSFDLAGGHNEQFF